This TCR beta chain comes out of a study of a mutant IDH1 vaccine in newly diagnosed glioma (dated by TCRdb to about 2021). Regarding the complete study: Of the approximately 33 treated patients, about 62% were male and roughly 38% were female, and a mean age of about 37 years was recorded. Before enrollment, most patients had been given radiochemotherapy with temozolomide as standard therapy, while the rest had received either radiotherapy alone or temozolomide alone. For exploratory analyses, about two dozen treated patients had longitudinal TCRB deep sequencing done wherever samples were available. Peripheral blood samples were drawn at six visits, namely V03 (baseline), V05, V07, V10, V12 and V13. What the study reported, not specific to this receptor: According to the authors, sample limitations meant that analyses of patient blood samples could not be reproduced. Immune responses induced by the vaccine were seen in over 80% of patients across multiple MHC alleles. Availability determined which PBMC samples were chosen for TCRB deep sequencing. Pseudoprogression seemed to be unrelated to changes in the top peripheral T cell clonotypes found by TCRB sequencing.

The library was prepared using the immunoSEQ multiplex PCR assay. Rearranged TCR beta chain sequences were amplified with the hsTCRB Kit following the manufacturer's protocol. Sequencing of TCRB libraries was carried out on an Illumina MiSeq. The study's processing was this. The proprietary platform of the kit vendor was used for demultiplexing, trimming and gene mapping. The clones in this table, taken by TCRdb from immuneACCESS, are in-frame only. Not every clone is retained; where verified, under half of the shortfall comes from an unresolved V gene, and the cause of the rest is unknown. V and J calls plus clone size are reproduced from that table; the DNA served to infer D and trimming. Counted in this sample were approximately 20,000 clones; 70% to 85% of them appeared once. Clones ranked in the top ten supply 5% to 6% of the sample. Notes on this clone: Its antigen remains unidentified. No clone much larger than this one lies a single base away; base qualities are absent.

From the cysteine through the phenylalanine, the CDR3 covers 14 amino acids. Of the read, only the CDR3 DNA is kept; its 42 bases are in frame from base 1. Based on the germline V gene, the CDR1 and CDR2 sequences are MNHEY and SVGAGI. V ends up 6 bases short and J 5 bases short, with an unmatched junction base count of 6. What this sample's time point label stands for: baseline, week 1 (first vaccination visit). Taken with the paper, the label for treatment or condition translates to: pre-vaccination baseline after standard-of-care therapy. The donors had newly diagnosed IDH1-mutant astrocytomas of WHO grade 3 or 4 that showed loss of nuclear ATRX. The samples were drawn from NOA16, a multicentre, single-arm, open-label phase I trial in Germany that tested a mutant IDH1 peptide vaccine in humans for the first time. Visit V03 blood draws served as the baseline sample for immunogenicity testing. Genomic DNA for TCRB sequencing was extracted from EDTA blood using the DNeasy Blood and Tissue Kit.

The chain was built from TRBV6-5 and TRBJ2-2, with 7 junctional bases fitting TRBD1. The sample in question was PBMCs, obtained from a glioma patient treated with radiotherapy, temozolomide or both. This TCR was sampled from a middle-aged man with glioma. The CDR3 here reads CASRLTGITGELFF. The DNA sequence is as follows: TGTGCCAGCAGATTGACAGGGATTACCGGGGAGCTGTTTTTT.